The 2 T cell receptor beta chains in this list originate from one sample, sequenced in a study of identical twins. MiXCR, run by TCRdb on the 5' RACE reads, gives a single entry per CDR3 protein. The sample carries fewer than 250,000 distinct CDR3 sequences, about 7.5% recorded once. Another study also made use of these data, one on yellow fever vaccine responses in identical twins.

The sequenced material came from memory (CD45RO+) T cells sorted from blood. These TCRs come from a woman under 30 in good health.

Details on this clonotype: This may arise from a read error, as a much more abundant clone is one base away. This chain uses TRBV11-2 with TRBJ2-1; the match to TRBD2 covers 8 bases. The V gene's germline CDR1 is SGHAT and CDR2 FQNNGV. Trimming cost V 3 bases and J 0 bases; bases outside gene matches: 13. The length of the CDR3 is 19 residues. The CDR3, as DNA: TGTGCCAGCAGCTTTGTTGGTACTAGCGGCCGAAGCTCCTACAATGAGCAGTTCTTC. Amino acids: CASSFVGTSGRSSYNEQFF.

There are many counts of this clonotype. J is TRBJ2-1 and V is TRBV20-1; 9 positions agree with TRBD2. Looked up from germline, CDR1 is DFQATT and CDR2 is SNEGSKA (reference sequence). The CDR3 contains 14 residues. V shed 4 bases, J shed 4 bases, and the junction held 5 bases outside the gene matches. The chain's CDR3 is CSAKLAGRYNEQFF. The DNA for the CDR3 is TGCAGTGCTAAGCTAGCGGGACGATACAATGAGCAGTTCTTC.